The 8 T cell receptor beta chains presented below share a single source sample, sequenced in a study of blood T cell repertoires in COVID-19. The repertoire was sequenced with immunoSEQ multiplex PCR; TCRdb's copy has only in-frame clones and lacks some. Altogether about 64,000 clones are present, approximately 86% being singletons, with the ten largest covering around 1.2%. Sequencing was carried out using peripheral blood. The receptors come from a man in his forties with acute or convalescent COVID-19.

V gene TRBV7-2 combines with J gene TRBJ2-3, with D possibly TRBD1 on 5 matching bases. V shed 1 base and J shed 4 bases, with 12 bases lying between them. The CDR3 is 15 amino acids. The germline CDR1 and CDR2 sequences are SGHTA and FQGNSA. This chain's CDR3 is CASSLGPGRSDTQYF. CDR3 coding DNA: TGTGCCAGCAGCTTAGGGCCAGGGCGTTCAGATACGCAGTATTTT. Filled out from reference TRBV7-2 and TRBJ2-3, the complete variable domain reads GAGVSQSPSNKVTEKGKDVELRCDPISGHTALYWYRQSLGQGLEFLIYFQGNSAPDKSGLPSDRFSAERTGGSVSTLTIQRTQQEDSAVYLCASSLGPGRSDTQYFGPGTRLTVL.

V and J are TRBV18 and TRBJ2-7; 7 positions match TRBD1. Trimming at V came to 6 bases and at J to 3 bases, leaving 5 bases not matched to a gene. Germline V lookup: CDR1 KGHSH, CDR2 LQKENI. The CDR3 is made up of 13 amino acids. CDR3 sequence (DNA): TGTGCCAGCTCTTTTGGACAGGACTACGAGCAGTACTTC. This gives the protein CASSFGQDYEQYF.

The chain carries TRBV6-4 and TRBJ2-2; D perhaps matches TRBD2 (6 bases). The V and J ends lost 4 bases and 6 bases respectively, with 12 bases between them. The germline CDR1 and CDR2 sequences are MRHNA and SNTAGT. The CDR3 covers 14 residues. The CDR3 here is CASSARGESGELFF. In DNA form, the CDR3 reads TGTGCCAGCAGTGCGCGGGGAGAATCCGGGGAGCTGTTTTTT.

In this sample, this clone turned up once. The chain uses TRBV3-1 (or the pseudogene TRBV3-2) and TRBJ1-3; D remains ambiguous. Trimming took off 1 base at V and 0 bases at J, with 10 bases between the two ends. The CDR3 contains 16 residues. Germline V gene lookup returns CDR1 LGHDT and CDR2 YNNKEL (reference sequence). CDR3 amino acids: CASSQVYRHSGNTIYF. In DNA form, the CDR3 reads TGTGCCAGCAGCCAAGTTTACAGACACTCTGGAAACACCATATATTTT.

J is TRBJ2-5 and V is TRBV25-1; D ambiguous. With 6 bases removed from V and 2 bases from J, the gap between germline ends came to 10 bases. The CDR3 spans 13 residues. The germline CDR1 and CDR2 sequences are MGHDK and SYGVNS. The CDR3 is CASSRTGQETQYF. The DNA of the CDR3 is TGTGCCAGCAGCCGAACGGGTCAAGAGACCCAGTACTTC.

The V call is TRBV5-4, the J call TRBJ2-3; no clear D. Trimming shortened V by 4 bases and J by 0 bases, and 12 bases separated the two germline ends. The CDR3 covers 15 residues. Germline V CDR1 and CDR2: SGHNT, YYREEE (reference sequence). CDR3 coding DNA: TGTGCCAGCAGCCTATCCCCGACTAGCACAGATACGCAGTATTTT. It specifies CASSLSPTSTDTQYF.

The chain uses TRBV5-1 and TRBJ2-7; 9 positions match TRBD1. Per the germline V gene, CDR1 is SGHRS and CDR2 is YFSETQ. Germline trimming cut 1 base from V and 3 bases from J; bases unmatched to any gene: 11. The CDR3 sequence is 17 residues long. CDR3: CASSLLVVQGQGYEQYF. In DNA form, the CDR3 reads TGCGCCAGCAGCTTGTTGGTAGTCCAGGGACAGGGCTACGAGCAGTACTTC.

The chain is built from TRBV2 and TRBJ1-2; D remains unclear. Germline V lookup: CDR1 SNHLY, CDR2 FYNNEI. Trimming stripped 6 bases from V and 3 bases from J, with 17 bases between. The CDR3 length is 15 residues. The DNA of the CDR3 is TGTGCCAGCAGCTTTGAGGGAGTCGGGTACTATGGCTACACCTTC. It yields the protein CASSFEGVGYYGYTF.